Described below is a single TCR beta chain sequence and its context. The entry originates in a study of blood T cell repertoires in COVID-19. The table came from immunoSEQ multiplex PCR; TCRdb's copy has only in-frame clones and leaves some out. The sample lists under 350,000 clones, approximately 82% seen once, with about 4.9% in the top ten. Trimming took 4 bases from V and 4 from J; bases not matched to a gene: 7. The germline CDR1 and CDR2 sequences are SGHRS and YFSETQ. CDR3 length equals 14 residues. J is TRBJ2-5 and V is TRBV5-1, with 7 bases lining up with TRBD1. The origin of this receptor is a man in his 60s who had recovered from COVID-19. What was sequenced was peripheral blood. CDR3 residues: CASSTRQGPETQYF. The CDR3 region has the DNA TGCGCCAGCAGCACCCGACAGGGCCCAGAGACCCAGTACTTC.